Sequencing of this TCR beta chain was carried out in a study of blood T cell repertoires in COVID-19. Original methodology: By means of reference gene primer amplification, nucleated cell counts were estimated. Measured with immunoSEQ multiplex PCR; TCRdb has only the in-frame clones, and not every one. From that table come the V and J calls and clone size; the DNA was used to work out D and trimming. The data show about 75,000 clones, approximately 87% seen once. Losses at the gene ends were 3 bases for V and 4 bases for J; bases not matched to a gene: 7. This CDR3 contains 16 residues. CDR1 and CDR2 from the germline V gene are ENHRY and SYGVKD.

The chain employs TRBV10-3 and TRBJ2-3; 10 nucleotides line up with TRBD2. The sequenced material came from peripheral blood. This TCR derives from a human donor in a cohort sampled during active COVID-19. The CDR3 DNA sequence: TGTGCCATCAGTGAAGGTAGCGGGAGGCTGGCAGATACGCAGTATTTT. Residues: CAISEGSGRLADTQYF.